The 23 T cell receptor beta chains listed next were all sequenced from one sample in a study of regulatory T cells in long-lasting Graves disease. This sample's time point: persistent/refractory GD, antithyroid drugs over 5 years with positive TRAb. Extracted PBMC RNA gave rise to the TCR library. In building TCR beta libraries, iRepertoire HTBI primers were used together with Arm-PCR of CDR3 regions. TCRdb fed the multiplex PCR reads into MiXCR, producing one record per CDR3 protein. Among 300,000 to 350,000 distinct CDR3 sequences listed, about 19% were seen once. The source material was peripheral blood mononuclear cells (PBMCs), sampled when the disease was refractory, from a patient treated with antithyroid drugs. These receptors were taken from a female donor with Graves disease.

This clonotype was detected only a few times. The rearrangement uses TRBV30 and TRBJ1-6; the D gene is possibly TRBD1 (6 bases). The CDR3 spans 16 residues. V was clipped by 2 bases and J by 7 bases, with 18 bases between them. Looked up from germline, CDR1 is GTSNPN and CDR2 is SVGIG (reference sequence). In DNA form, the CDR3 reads TGTGCCTGGAGTTCTAGGCTAGGACAGCCGAATTCACCCCTCCACTTT. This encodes CAWSSRLGQPNSPLHF.

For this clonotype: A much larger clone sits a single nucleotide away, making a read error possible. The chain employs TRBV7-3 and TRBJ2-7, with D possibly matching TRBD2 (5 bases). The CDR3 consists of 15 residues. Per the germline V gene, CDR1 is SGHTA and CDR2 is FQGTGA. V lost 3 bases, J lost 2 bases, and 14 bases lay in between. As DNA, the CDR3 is TGTGCCAGCAGCTTCGCCGGGATAGGGACCTACGAGCAGTACTTC. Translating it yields CASSFAGIGTYEQYF.

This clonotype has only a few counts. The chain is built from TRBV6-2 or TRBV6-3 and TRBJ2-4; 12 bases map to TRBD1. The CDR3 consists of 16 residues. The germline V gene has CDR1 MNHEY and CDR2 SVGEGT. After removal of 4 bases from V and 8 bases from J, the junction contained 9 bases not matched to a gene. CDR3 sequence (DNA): TGTGCCAGCAGTTTAACCGGGACAGGGGGCTTGGACATTCAGTACTTC. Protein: CASSLTGTGGLDIQYF.

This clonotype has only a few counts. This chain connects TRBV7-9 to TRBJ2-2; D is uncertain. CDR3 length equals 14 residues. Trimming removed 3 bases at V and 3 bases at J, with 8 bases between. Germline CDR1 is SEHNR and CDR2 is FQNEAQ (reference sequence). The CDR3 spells CASSLNLYTGELFF. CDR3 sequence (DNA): TGTGCCAGCAGCTTGAACCTCTACACCGGGGAGCTGTTTTTT. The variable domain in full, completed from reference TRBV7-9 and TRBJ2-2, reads DTGVSQNPRHKITKRGQNVTFRCDPISEHNRLYWYRQTLGQGPEFLTYFQNEAQLEKSRLLSDRFSAERPKGSFSTLEIQRTEQGDSAMYLCASSLNLYTGELFFGEGSRLTVL.

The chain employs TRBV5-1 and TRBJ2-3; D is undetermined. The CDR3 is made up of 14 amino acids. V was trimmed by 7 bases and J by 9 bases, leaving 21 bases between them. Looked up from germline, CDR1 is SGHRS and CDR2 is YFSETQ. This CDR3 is CASGRAPLPSTQYF. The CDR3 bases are TGCGCCAGCGGAAGGGCCCCGTTACCGTCCACGCAGTATTTT.

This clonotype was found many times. This CDR3 is CASSQREGVSNYGYTF. The CDR3 DNA is TGTGCCAGCAGCCAGCGAGAGGGAGTCTCTAACTATGGCTACACCTTC. This chain links TRBV4-2 with TRBJ1-2, with no clear D. The V gene's germline CDR1 is LGHNA and CDR2 YNFKEQ. CDR3 length: 16 amino acids. V was pared by 3 bases and J by 0 bases, with 14 bases between.

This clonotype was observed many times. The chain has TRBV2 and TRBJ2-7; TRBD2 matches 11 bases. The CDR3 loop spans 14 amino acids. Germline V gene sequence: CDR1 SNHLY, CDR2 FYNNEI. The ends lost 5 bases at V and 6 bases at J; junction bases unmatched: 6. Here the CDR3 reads CASSFHSGRVEQYF. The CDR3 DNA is TGTGCCAGCAGTTTCCATAGCGGGAGGGTCGAGCAGTACTTC. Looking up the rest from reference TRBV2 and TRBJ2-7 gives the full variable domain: EPEVTQTPSHQVTQMGQEVILRCVPISNHLYFYWYRQILGQKVEFLVSFYNNEISEKSEIFDDQFSVERPDGSNFTLKIRSTKLEDSAMYFCASSFHSGRVEQYFGPGTRLTVT.

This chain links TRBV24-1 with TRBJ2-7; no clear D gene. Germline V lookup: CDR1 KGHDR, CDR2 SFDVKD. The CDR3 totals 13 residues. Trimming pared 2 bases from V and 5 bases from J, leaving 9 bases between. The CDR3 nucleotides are TGTGCCACCAGTGATTCAACGAACCACGAGCAGTACTTC. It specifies CATSDSTNHEQYF.

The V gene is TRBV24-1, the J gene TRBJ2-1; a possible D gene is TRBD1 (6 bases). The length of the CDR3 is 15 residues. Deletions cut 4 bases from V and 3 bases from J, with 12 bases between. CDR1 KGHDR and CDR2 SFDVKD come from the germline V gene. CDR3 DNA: TGTGCCACCAGTGAGGGGACAACTATCTACAATGAGCAGTTCTTC. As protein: CATSEGTTIYNEQFF.

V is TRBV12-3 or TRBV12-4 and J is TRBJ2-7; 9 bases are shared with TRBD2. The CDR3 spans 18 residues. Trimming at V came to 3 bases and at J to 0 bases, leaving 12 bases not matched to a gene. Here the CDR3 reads CASSFQAHPTSGSYEQYF. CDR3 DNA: TGTGCCAGCAGTTTCCAGGCTCACCCGACTAGCGGCTCCTACGAGCAGTACTTC.

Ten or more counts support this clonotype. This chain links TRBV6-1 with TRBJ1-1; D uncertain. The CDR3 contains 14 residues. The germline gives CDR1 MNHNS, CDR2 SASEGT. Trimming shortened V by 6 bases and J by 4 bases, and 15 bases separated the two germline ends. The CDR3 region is CASSLDGLGTEAFF. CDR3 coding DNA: TGTGCCAGCAGCCTGGACGGGCTAGGCACTGAAGCTTTCTTT.

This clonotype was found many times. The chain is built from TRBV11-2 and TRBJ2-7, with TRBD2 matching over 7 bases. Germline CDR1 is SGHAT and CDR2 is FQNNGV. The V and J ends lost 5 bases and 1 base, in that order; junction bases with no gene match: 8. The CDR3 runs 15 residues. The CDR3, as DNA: TGTGCCAGCAGCCCGTCGCCGGGACTATCCTACGAGCAGTACTTC. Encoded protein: CASSPSPGLSYEQYF.

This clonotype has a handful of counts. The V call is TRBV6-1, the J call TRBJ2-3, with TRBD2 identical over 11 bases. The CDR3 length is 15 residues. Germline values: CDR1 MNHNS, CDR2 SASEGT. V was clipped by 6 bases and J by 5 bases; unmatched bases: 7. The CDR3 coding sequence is TGTGCCAGCAGGGAACTAGCGGGAGTGGAAGATACGCAGTATTTT. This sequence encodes CASRELAGVEDTQYF.

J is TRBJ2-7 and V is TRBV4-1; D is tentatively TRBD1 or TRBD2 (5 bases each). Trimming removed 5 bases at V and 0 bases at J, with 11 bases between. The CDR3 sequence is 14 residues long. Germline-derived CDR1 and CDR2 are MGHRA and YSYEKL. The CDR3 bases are TGCGCCAGCAGCAGCCGGGACGGCTCCTACGAGCAGTACTTC. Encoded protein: CASSSRDGSYEQYF.

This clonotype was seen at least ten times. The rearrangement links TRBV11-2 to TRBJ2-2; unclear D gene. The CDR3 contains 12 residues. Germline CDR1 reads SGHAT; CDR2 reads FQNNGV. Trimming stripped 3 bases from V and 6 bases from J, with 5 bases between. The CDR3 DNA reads TGTGCCAGCAGCTTGTTTTCCGGGGAGCTGTTTTTT. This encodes CASSLFSGELFF.

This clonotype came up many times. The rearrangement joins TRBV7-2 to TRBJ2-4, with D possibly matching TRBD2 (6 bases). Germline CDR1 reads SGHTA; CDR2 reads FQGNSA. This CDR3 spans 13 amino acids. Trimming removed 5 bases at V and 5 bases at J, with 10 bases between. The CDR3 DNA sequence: TGTGCCAGCAGCCCGGGACTCGAAAACATTCAGTACTTC. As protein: CASSPGLENIQYF.

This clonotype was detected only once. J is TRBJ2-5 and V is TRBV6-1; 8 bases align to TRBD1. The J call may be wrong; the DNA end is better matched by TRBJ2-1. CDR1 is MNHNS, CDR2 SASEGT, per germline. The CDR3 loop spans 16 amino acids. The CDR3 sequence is CASTSPGQVPYNEQFF. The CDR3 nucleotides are TGTGCCAGCACTAGCCCGGGACAGGTTCCTTACAATGAGCAGTTCTTC.

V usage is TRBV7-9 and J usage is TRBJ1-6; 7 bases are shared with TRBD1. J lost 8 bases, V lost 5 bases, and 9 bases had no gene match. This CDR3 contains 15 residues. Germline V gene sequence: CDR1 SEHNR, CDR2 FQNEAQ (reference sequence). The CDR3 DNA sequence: TGTGCCAGCAGCCCAGGAACAGGGGTGGATTCACCCCTCCACTTT. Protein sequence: CASSPGTGVDSPLHF.

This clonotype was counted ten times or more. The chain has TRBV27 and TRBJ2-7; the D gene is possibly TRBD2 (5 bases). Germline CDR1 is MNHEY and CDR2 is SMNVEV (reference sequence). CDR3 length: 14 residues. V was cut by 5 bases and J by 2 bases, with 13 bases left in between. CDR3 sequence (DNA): TGTGCCAGCAGTCTCACGCGGGCAACCTACGAGCAGTACTTC. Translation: CASSLTRATYEQYF.

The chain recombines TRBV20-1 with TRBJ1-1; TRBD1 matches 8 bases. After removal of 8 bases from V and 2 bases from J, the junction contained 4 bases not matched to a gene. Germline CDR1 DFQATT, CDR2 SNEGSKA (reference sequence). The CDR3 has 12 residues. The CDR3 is CSTTGENTEAFF. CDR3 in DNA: TGCAGTACGACAGGGGAAAACACTGAAGCTTTCTTT.

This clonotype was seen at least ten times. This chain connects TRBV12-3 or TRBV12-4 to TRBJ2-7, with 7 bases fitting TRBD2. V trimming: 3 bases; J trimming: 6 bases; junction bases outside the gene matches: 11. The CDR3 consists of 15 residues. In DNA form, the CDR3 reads TGTGCCAGCAGTTTGGGGGACCCGGGGGGTCTCGAGCAGTACTTC. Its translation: CASSLGDPGGLEQYF.

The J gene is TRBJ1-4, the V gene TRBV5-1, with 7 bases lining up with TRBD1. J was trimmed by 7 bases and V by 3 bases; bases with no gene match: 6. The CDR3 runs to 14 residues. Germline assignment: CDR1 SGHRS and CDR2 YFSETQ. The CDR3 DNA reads TGCGCCAGCAGCTCCCAGGGGGGGAGTGAAAAACTGTTTTTT. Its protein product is CASSSQGGSEKLFF.

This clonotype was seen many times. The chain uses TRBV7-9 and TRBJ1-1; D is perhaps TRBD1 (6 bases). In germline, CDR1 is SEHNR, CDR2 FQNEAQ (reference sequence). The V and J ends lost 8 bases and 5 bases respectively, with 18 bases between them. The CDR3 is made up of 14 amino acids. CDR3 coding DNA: TGTGCCAGCGCTCCGGGGGGGCCGAGGACTGAAGCTTTCTTT. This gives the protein CASAPGGPRTEAFF.